These T cell receptor beta chains were read from a single sample in a study of T cells in localized non-small cell lung cancer. Clones were read by immunoSEQ multiplex PCR, and TCRdb kept only the in-frame ones, dropping some. In the table there are under 40,000 clones, over 75% of which are singletons. Sequenced material: peripheral blood, taken before any cancer treatment. The receptors here all came from a male donor older than 55 with stage III squamous cell lung carcinoma. Both conserved end residues are part of each CDR3. A D gene is named only where the DNA matches it firmly. Some rows have no size entry. The others give once, few or many, or a class for an expanded clone.

V gene	D gene	clone size	J gene	CDR3 DNA	CDR3 protein
TRBV6-1	TRBD2	once	TRBJ2-1	TGTGCCAGCAGGAAACTAGCGGGAGTCTACAATGAGCAGTTCTTC	CASRKLAGVYNEQFF
TRBV27	TRBD2	once	TRBJ2-1	TGTGCCAGCACTTGGGGGGGTGAGCAGTTCTTC	CASTWGGEQFF
TRBV7-8	.	.	TRBJ2-2	TGTGCCAGCAGCTTTAGACAGGGAGGGACCGGGGAGCTGTTTTTT	CASSFRQGGTGELFF
TRBV5-6	TRBD2	.	TRBJ2-1	TGTGCCAGCAGCTCATCCGGGAGGGGTTACAATGAGCAGTTCTTC	CASSSSGRGYNEQFF
TRBV6-5	TRBD1	.	TRBJ1-1	TGTGCCAGCACTTCAGGGGGCCTTGCTACTGAAGCTTTCTTT	CASTSGGLATEAFF
TRBV5-4	.	once	TRBJ1-1	TGTGCCAGCAGCCTCAATGAGTTCACTGAAGCTTTCTTT	CASSLNEFTEAFF
TRBV28	TRBD1	few	TRBJ2-7	TGTGCCAGCAGCCTACAGGGGGCGATGTTCTACGAGCAGTACTTC	CASSLQGAMFYEQYF
TRBV6-4	TRBD2	.	TRBJ2-3	TGTGCCAGCAGTGCTCTAGCGGGGGGTACGACAGATACGCAGTATTTT	CASSALAGGTTDTQYF
TRBV7-3	.	.	TRBJ2-7	TGTGCCAGCAGCATTCAGGGCCTCTTAGGGGAGCAGTACTTC	CASSIQGLLGEQYF
TRBV10-3	.	.	TRBJ2-5	TGTGCCACCGGATTCCAGGCGACCCGGGAAGAGACCCAGTACTTC	CATGFQATREETQYF
TRBV19	TRBD2	.	TRBJ2-3	TGTGCCAGTAGTATCCAAGGCGGGAGGGCCGGAGATACGCAGTATTTT	CASSIQGGRAGDTQYF
TRBV5-1	TRBD1	.	TRBJ2-4	TGCGCCAGCAGTTATGCAGGGGGCGAGGGAGACATTCAGCACTTC	CASSYAGGEGDIQHF
TRBV5-1	.	few	TRBJ2-7	TGCGCCAGCAGCTTGGACAATTCCTACGAGCAGTACTTC	CASSLDNSYEQYF
TRBV6-6	TRBD1	.	TRBJ1-4	TGTGCCAGCAGTTCTGACAGGGGTCCTAATGAAAAACTGTTTTTT	CASSSDRGPNEKLFF
TRBV2	TRBD1	few	TRBJ1-1	TGTGCCAGCAGTGACAGGGGGCGAGGCCGTCACACTGAAGCTTTCTTT	CASSDRGRGRHTEAFF
TRBV14	.	.	TRBJ2-7	TGTGCCAGCAGCCAAGATTTGGGAACTAGCGAGCAGTACTTC	CASSQDLGTSEQYF
TRBV18	TRBD1	.	TRBJ1-2	TGTGCCAGCTCACGCGACAGGGAGAACTATGGCTACACCTTC	CASSRDRENYGYTF
TRBV7-8	TRBD1	.	TRBJ2-1	TGTGCCAGCAGCTCAGACGGGACAGGGCGGGGGTACAATGAGCAGTTCTTC	CASSSDGTGRGYNEQFF
TRBV5-6	TRBD2	.	TRBJ2-3	TGTGCCAGCAGCTCCGAAACTAGCGGCACAGATACGCAGTATTTT	CASSSETSGTDTQYF
TRBV7-2	TRBD1	few	TRBJ1-5	TGTGCCAGCAGCCGGGACAGGGTTAATCAGCCCCAGCATTTT	CASSRDRVNQPQHF
TRBV28	.	.	TRBJ1-1	TGTGCCAGCAGTTTAGGGGGAAGAACTGAAGCTTTCTTT	CASSLGGRTEAFF
TRBV9	.	once	TRBJ2-2	TGTGCCAGCACCGGGGACGCGAACACCGGGGAGCTGTTTTTT	CASTGDANTGELFF
TRBV5-5	TRBD1	.	TRBJ1-4	TGTGCCAGCAGTCGAGGACAGGGAGCAACTAATGAAAAACTGTTTTTT	CASSRGQGATNEKLFF
TRBV6-4	.	.	TRBJ1-1	TGTGCCAGCAGTGAATCCCACACGCCGAACACTGAAGCTTTCTTT	CASSESHTPNTEAFF
TRBV9	TRBD2	once	TRBJ2-5	TGTGCCAGCAGCGTGGGACTAGCTGGGGAGACCCAGTACTTC	CASSVGLAGETQYF
TRBV30	.	.	TRBJ1-5	TGTGCCTGGAACACCCTCAATCAGCCCCAGCATTTT	CAWNTLNQPQHF
TRBV19	TRBD1	.	TRBJ2-6	TGTGCCAGTACCCTTGACAGGGCTGGGGCCAACGTCCTGACTTTC	CASTLDRAGANVLTF
TRBV12-2	.	.	TRBJ2-1	TGTGCAAGTCGCGTCCGGGACAGGGGGCTTTGGGAGCAGTTCTTC	CASRVRDRGLWEQFF
TRBV5-1	TRBD2	.	TRBJ2-1	TGCGCCAGCAGCCCTCAGAGCGGGAGTGGAACTCAGTTCTTC	CASSPQSGSGTQFF
TRBV5-6	.	.	TRBJ1-1	TGTGCCAGCAGCTGGGGCGGGGGCGTGAACACTGAAGCTTTCTTT	CASSWGGGVNTEAFF
TRBV6-6	.	.	TRBJ1-1	TGTGCCAGCACCCTTAAAGAAGGAATCACTGAAGCTTTCTTT	CASTLKEGITEAFF
TRBV5-1	.	.	TRBJ2-7	TGCGCCAGCAGCTCGGGACTGCAAGCGGTATACGAGCAGTACTTC	CASSSGLQAVYEQYF
TRBV6-1	.	.	TRBJ2-3	TGTGCCAGCTACAACTGGCCGGCGGGCACAGATACGCAGTATTTT	CASYNWPAGTDTQYF
TRBV30	.	.	TRBJ2-5	TGTGCCTGGAGCCCCGGACTCGTCCAAGAGACCCAGTACTTC	CAWSPGLVQETQYF
TRBV6-1	.	.	TRBJ1-2	TGTGCCGCTGAGGGTGACTCAGATGGCTACACCTTC	CAAEGDSDGYTF
TRBV6-4	.	.	TRBJ2-3	TGTGCCAGCAGTGAGACTCCAACGGGCACAGATACGCAGTATTTT	CASSETPTGTDTQYF
TRBV6-1	TRBD1	.	TRBJ2-1	TGTGCCAGCAGTCCCAAGGGGGCAGGGCGGAATGAGCAGTTCTTC	CASSPKGAGRNEQFF
TRBV6-6	.	.	TRBJ2-3	TGTGCCAGCAGTTCTAGCGTACCTAGCACAGATACGCAGTATTTT	CASSSSVPSTDTQYF
TRBV28	.	.	TRBJ2-5	TGTGCCAGCAGTACCGGGACCCTTGGGACCCAGTACTTC	CASSTGTLGTQYF
TRBV5-1	TRBD1	.	TRBJ1-2	TGCGCCAGCAGCTTAACAGGGGAGTATGGCTACACCTTC	CASSLTGEYGYTF
TRBV10-2	.	.	TRBJ2-7	TGCGCCAGCAGTGGAATAGCGGAGGGGATGGGCGAGCAGTACTTC	CASSGIAEGMGEQYF
TRBV6-1	TRBD2	.	TRBJ2-7	TGTGCCAGCAGTGTACTAGCGGGAGCTTTCGAGCAGTACTTC	CASSVLAGAFEQYF
TRBV5-1	TRBD1	.	TRBJ1-1	TGCGCCAGCAGCCTAAGGGACAGCCGGACCACTGAAGCTTTCTTT	CASSLRDSRTTEAFF
TRBV10-2	.	.	TRBJ2-1	TGCGCCAGCAGTGAAGCAGGAAGAGAATACAATGAGCAGTTCTTC	CASSEAGREYNEQFF
TRBV4-1	TRBD1	.	TRBJ2-7	TGCGCCAGCAGCCAAGTAGCCCACCGGGGCGGACAGGGAAACGAGCAGTACTTC	CASSQVAHRGGQGNEQYF
TRBV6-5	TRBD2	.	TRBJ2-1	TGTGCCAGCAGCTTAAGCGGGAGAGGGCACAATGAGCAGTTCTTC	CASSLSGRGHNEQFF
TRBV7-2	.	.	TRBJ2-1	TGTGCCAGCAGCTTAGCCGGTACTGAGCAGTTCTTC	CASSLAGTEQFF
TRBV2	TRBD1	few	TRBJ1-3	TGTGCCAGCAGTTTGGGACAGGCCTTCTCTGGAAACACCATATATTTT	CASSLGQAFSGNTIYF
TRBV5-6	TRBD2	.	TRBJ2-1	TGTGCCAGCAGTCCCGGACTAGCGGGGGACAATGAGCAGTTCTTC	CASSPGLAGDNEQFF
TRBV7-9	.	.	TRBJ2-1	TGTGCCAGCAGACGGAGGGGAAATGAGCAGTTCTTC	CASRRRGNEQFF
TRBV19	TRBD1	.	TRBJ1-2	TGTGCCAGTAGTCATACAGGGGATGGGGATGGCTACACCTTC	CASSHTGDGDGYTF
TRBV11-2	.	.	TRBJ2-2	TGTGCCAGCAGCTTAGAGTTCTCGGCCGGGGAGCTGTTTTTT	CASSLEFSAGELFF
TRBV19	.	.	TRBJ2-4	TGTGCCAGTAGTCCACTGACATCCCTTGCCAAAAACATTCAGTACTTC	CASSPLTSLAKNIQYF
TRBV6-5	.	few	TRBJ1-2	TGTGCCAGCAGTTCCCCGGGGGGGGGCAACTATGGCTACACCTTC	CASSSPGGGNYGYTF
TRBV5-6	.	once	TRBJ2-2	TGTGCCAGCAGCTTGAGTACAGCTAACACCGGGGAGCTGTTTTTT	CASSLSTANTGELFF
TRBV18	.	.	TRBJ1-5	TGTGCCAGCTCACCCGGGCCGAATAGCAATCAGCCCCAGCATTTT	CASSPGPNSNQPQHF
TRBV6-5	TRBD2	once	TRBJ2-1	TGTGCCAGCAGAGCCATGGGACTAGTCAACAATGAGCAGTTCTTC	CASRAMGLVNNEQFF